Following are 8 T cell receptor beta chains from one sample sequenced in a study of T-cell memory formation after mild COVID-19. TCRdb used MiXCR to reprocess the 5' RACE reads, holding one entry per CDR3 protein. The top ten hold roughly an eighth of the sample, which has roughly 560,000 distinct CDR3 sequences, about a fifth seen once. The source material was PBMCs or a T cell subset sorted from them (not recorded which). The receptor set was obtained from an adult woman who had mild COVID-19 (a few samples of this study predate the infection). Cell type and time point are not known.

The CDR3 DNA reads as TGTGCCAGCAGCTTACCTGTTGAGGGGGCCTCGTACAATGAGCAGTTCTTC. Residues: CASSLPVEGASYNEQFF. The chain links TRBV7-3 to TRBJ2-1; 7 bases map to TRBD1. Germline CDR1 SGHTA, CDR2 FQGTGA. The CDR3 loop spans 17 amino acids. V gave up 2 bases and J gave up 4 bases; unmatched junction bases: 11.

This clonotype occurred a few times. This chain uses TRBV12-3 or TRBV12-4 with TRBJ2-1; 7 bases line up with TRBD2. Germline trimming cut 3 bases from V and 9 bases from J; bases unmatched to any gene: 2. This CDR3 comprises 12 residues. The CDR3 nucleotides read TGTGCCAGCAGTTTTACGGGAGGTGAGCAGTTCTTC. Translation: CASSFTGGEQFF.

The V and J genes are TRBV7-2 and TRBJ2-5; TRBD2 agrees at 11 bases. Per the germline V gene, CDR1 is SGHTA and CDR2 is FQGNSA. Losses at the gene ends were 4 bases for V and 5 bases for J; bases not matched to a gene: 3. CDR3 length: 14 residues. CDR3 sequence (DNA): TGTGCCAGCAGCTCGGGACTAGCGGTCGAGACCCAGTACTTC. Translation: CASSSGLAVETQYF.

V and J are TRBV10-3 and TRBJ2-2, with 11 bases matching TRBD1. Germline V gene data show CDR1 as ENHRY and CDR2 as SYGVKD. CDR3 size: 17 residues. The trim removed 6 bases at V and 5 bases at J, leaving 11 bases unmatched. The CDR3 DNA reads TGTGCCATCAGCGACTCGCTCGGACAGGGGGCGACCGGGGAGCTGTTTTTT. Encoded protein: CAISDSLGQGATGELFF.

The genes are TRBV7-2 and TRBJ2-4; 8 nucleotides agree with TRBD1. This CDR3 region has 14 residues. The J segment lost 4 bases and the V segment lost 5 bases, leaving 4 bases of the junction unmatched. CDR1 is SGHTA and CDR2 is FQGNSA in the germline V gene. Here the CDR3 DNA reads TGTGCCAGCAGCAAGGACAGGGTGAAAAACATTCAGTACTTC. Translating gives CASSKDRVKNIQYF.

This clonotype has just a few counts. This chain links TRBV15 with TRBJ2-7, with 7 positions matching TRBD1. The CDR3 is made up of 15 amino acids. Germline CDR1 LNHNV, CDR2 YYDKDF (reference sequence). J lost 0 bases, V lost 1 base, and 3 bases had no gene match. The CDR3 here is CATSRGGTDSYEQYF. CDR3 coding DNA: TGTGCCACCAGCAGAGGAGGGACAGACTCCTACGAGCAGTACTTC.

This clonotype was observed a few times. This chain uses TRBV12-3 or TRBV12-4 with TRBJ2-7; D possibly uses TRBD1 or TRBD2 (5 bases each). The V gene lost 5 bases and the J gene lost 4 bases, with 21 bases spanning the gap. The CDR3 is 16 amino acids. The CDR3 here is CASSPRGYAGGYEQYF. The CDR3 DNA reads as TGTGCCAGCAGTCCGAGGGGATACGCGGGCGGTTACGAGCAGTACTTC.

The CDR3 nucleotides read TGCAGTGCTTCTAGCGGGCCAAGACATGACGAGCAGTACTTC. It translates to CSASSGPRHDEQYF. This chain connects TRBV20-1 to TRBJ2-7; 8 bases are shared with TRBD2. CDR1 is DFQATT and CDR2 is SNEGSKA in the germline V gene (reference sequence). The CDR3 is 14 residues long. Losses at the gene ends were 5 bases for V and 5 bases for J; bases not matched to a gene: 11.